Following are 12 T cell receptor beta chains from one sample sequenced in a study of blood T cell repertoires in COVID-19. Sequencing was performed with immunoSEQ multiplex PCR; in TCRdb, only in-frame clones are kept and a portion is missing. The sample contains about 74,000 clones, roughly 81% of which appear only once. Sequenced input: peripheral blood. These receptors all stem from a man aged 70 or older with acute or convalescent COVID-19.

A remark on this clone: The sample holds other DNA sequences that translate to the same CDR3. The rearrangement links TRBV3-1 (or the pseudogene TRBV3-2) to TRBJ1-2, with 7 bases lining up with TRBD1. The length of the CDR3 is 13 residues. The V segment lost 1 base and the J segment 7 bases; nucleotides outside the gene matches: 3. The germline V gene has CDR1 LGHDT and CDR2 YNNKEL (reference sequence). The CDR3 protein is CASSQGQGRGYTF. CDR3 nucleotide sequence: TGTGCCAGCAGCCAAGGACAGGGTCGTGGCTACACCTTC.

V and J are TRBV11-2 and TRBJ2-4; TRBD1 aligns across 7 bases. The junction had 11 bases not matched to a gene; V was cut back by 0 bases and J by 0 bases. The CDR3 sequence is 19 residues long. Germline CDR1 SGHAT, CDR2 FQNNGV. The CDR3 is CASSLEDGQAKLAKNIQYF. As DNA, the CDR3 is TGTGCCAGCAGCTTAGAGGACGGACAGGCGAAACTAGCCAAAAACATTCAGTACTTC.

The V gene is TRBV5-4, the J gene TRBJ1-1, with D perhaps matching TRBD1 (5 bases). The CDR3 runs to 13 residues. Trimming took 10 bases from V and 4 from J, leaving 17 bases between them. From germline, CDR1 is SGHNT and CDR2 YYREEE (reference sequence). The CDR3: CAHATGRGTEAFF. CDR3 sequence (DNA): TGTGCCCACGCGACGGGTAGGGGCACTGAAGCTTTCTTT.

This chain joins TRBV6-5 and TRBJ1-4; 7 nucleotides match TRBD1. The CDR3 extends over 13 amino acids. Germline lookup yields CDR1 MNHEY and CDR2 SVGAGI. Losses at the gene ends were 5 bases for V and 3 bases for J; bases not matched to a gene: 0. The CDR3 region is CASSQGANEKLFF. In DNA form, the CDR3 reads TGTGCCAGCAGTCAGGGGGCTAATGAAAAACTGTTTTTT.

The sample holds a few counts of this clone. V usage is TRBV9 and J usage is TRBJ1-2; tentative D call: TRBD1 (5 bases). CDR1 is SGDLS, CDR2 YYNGEE, per germline. The CDR3 covers 14 residues. The V end was cut by 3 bases, the J end by 3 bases, with 12 bases between. The CDR3 region has the DNA TGTGCCAGCAGCGCGTTCAGGGCTGACTATGGCTACACCTTC. Its protein product is CASSAFRADYGYTF.

V is TRBV7-2 and J is TRBJ1-1, with D perhaps TRBD1 (6 bases). Deletions cut 4 bases from V and 0 bases from J, with 12 bases between. In germline, CDR1 is SGHTA, CDR2 FQGNSA. CDR3 length: 15 residues. CDR3: CASSSNRVLNTEAFF. Written as DNA, the CDR3 is TGTGCCAGCAGCTCGAACAGGGTCCTGAACACTGAAGCTTTCTTT. Looking up the rest from reference TRBV7-2 and TRBJ1-1 gives the full variable domain: GAGVSQSPSNKVTEKGKDVELRCDPISGHTALYWYRQSLGQGLEFLIYFQGNSAPDKSGLPSDRFSAERTGGSVSTLTIQRTQQEDSAVYLCASSSNRVLNTEAFFGQGTRLTVV.

J is TRBJ1-1 and V is TRBV9, with D tentatively TRBD1 (6 bases). Germline-derived CDR1 and CDR2 are SGDLS and YYNGEE. V dropped 3 bases and J dropped 5 bases, with 14 bases sitting between them. This CDR3 region has 14 residues. The CDR3 sequence is CASSEDSQRTEAFF. The CDR3 DNA follows: TGTGCCAGCAGCGAGGACAGCCAGAGGACTGAAGCTTTCTTT.

V is TRBV27 and J is TRBJ2-7; possible D gene TRBD1, 6 bases. Germline values: CDR1 MNHEY, CDR2 SMNVEV (reference sequence). This CDR3 is built from 14 residues. The V and J ends lost 4 bases and 0 bases respectively, with 10 bases between them. This CDR3 reads CASSYQGSSYEQYF. The CDR3 DNA is TGTGCCAGCAGTTATCAGGGGAGCTCCTACGAGCAGTACTTC.

This clone was counted between two and nine times. The chain links TRBV7-8 to TRBJ2-3; 7 bases line up with TRBD2. The junction had 6 bases not matched to a gene; V was cut back by 1 base and J by 2 bases. The CDR3 contains 16 residues. Germline-derived CDR1 and CDR2 are SGHVS and FQNEAQ. CDR3 loop: CASSLEAGLLTDTQYF. The DNA of the CDR3 is TGTGCCAGCAGCTTAGAAGCGGGGCTACTCACAGATACGCAGTATTTT.

In DNA, the CDR3 is TGCGCCAGCAGCTTGCGGGGCGGGGGGGCCTACAATGAGCAGTTCTTC. Amino acids: CASSLRGGGAYNEQFF. The gene calls are TRBV5-1 and TRBJ2-1; 9 nucleotides agree with TRBD2. Germline values: CDR1 SGHRS, CDR2 YFSETQ. This CDR3 region has 16 residues. V trimming: 1 base; J trimming: 2 bases; junction bases outside the gene matches: 4.

The V gene is TRBV18, the J gene TRBJ1-4; 8 bases match TRBD1. This CDR3 contains 15 residues. The V gene's germline CDR1 is KGHSH and CDR2 LQKENI. The junction had 3 bases not matched to a gene; V was cut back by 3 bases and J by 3 bases. The CDR3 loop reads CASSPRTGPNEKLFF. For the CDR3, the DNA is TGTGCCAGCTCACCTCGGACAGGGCCTAATGAAAAACTGTTTTTT. Full variable domain (outside the CDR3, taken from reference TRBV18 and TRBJ1-4): NAGVMQNPRHLVRRRGQEARLRCSPMKGHSHVYWYRQLPEEGLKFMVYLQKENIIDESGMPKERFSAEFPKEGPSILRIQQVVRGDSAAYFCASSPRTGPNEKLFFGSGTQLSVL.

V gene TRBV18 combines with J gene TRBJ1-4; D not resolved. CDR3 size: 13 residues. The V gene lost 5 bases and the J gene lost 8 bases, with 12 bases spanning the gap. The germline V gene encodes CDR1 KGHSH and CDR2 LQKENI. The CDR3 spells CASSGKTGEKLFF. CDR3 bases: TGTGCCAGCTCAGGGAAGACGGGAGAAAAACTGTTTTTT.